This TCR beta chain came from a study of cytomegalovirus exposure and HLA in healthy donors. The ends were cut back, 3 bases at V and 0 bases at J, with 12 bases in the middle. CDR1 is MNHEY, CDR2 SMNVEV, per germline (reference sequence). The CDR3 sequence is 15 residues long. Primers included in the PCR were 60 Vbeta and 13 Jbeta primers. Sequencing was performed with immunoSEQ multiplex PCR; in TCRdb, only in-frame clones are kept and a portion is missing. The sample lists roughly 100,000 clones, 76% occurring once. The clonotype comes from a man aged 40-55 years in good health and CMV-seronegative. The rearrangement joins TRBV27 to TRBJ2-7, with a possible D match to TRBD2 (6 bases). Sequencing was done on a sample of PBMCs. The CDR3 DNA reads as TGTGCCAGCAGTTTTGCAGGGAGGAGCTCCTACGAGCAGTACTTC. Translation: CASSFAGRSSYEQYF.